The following is a T cell receptor beta chain sequence with its context. The CDR3 has 19 residues. Germline CDR1 KGHDR, CDR2 SFDVKD. Trimming cost V 3 bases and J 0 bases; bases outside gene matches: 12. The data were taken from a study of blood T cell repertoires in COVID-19. Assay used: immunoSEQ multiplex PCR; TCRdb lists only in-frame clones, some missing. The data hold a few hundred thousand clones, with roughly 85% observed a single time. This TCR came from a young woman with acute or convalescent COVID-19. The rearrangement uses TRBV24-1 and TRBJ2-3; 9 bases are a match to TRBD1. The sample comprised peripheral blood. The CDR3 sequence is CATSDRTGARPLSTDTQYF. CDR3 coding DNA: TGTGCCACCAGTGATCGGACAGGGGCACGTCCTTTGAGCACAGATACGCAGTATTTT.